The source of this T cell receptor (beta chain) is a study of T-cell reconstitution after alpha-beta-depleted transplantation in children. The CDR3 loop spans 14 amino acids. The V end lost 1 base, the J end lost 3 bases, and 9 bases lay between the germline ends. The germline CDR1 and CDR2 sequences are LNHNV and YYDKDF (reference sequence). Preparation of the TCRbeta library involved a method that used unique molecular identifiers. TCRdb independently ran MiXCR on the PCR reads; one entry per CDR3 protein. The sample yields under 450,000 distinct CDR3 sequences, about 14% seen once. The gene calls are TRBV15 and TRBJ2-5, with D perhaps being TRBD1 or TRBD2 (5 bases each). The receptor was isolated from a human donor who donated a stem cell graft to a child with Fanconi anemia. Sequences were derived from PBMCs, sampled from the stem cell graft. DNA for the CDR3: TGTGCCACCAGCAGAGCCCAGGGAGAAGAGACCCAGTACTTC. Its protein is CATSRAQGEETQYF. The full variable domain, in which reference TRBV15 and TRBJ2-5 provide the parts outside the CDR3, is DAMVIQNPRYQVTQFGKPVTLSCSQTLNHNVMYWYQQKSSQAPKLLFHYYDKDFNNEADTPDNFQSRRPNTSFCFLDIRSPGLGDTAMYLCATSRAQGEETQYFGPGTRLLVL.